This T cell receptor beta chain was sequenced during a study of blood T cells in healthy people across ages. General observations from the study: Older age went with lower TCR beta diversity per million T cells, in a roughly linear way. Naive T cell percentage showed a strong correlation with the diversity of TCR beta.

A second PCR of about 7 to 12 cycles used a sample-barcoded 5' primer and a J-beta primer mix. Each cDNA molecule, via a template-switch adaptor with 12 random nucleotides, was tagged. In TCRdb, the 5' RACE reads were re-called with MiXCR into one record per CDR3 protein. The sample gives over a million distinct CDR3 sequences, around 43% of which show up once; around 18% is in the top ten. The trim removed 6 bases at V and 5 bases at J, leaving 12 bases unmatched. The CDR3 totals 16 residues. Germline-derived CDR1 and CDR2 are MNHEY and SVGEGT. For this clonotype: Antigen specificity is unknown.

The sequence derives from an older woman in good health. The chain links TRBV6-2 or TRBV6-3 to TRBJ1-2; 10 bases fit TRBD1. Material for sequencing was blood. CDR3 in amino acids: CASRVLGTGVRYGYTF. CDR3 DNA: TGTGCCAGCAGGGTACTCGGGACAGGGGTGAGGTATGGCTACACCTTC.